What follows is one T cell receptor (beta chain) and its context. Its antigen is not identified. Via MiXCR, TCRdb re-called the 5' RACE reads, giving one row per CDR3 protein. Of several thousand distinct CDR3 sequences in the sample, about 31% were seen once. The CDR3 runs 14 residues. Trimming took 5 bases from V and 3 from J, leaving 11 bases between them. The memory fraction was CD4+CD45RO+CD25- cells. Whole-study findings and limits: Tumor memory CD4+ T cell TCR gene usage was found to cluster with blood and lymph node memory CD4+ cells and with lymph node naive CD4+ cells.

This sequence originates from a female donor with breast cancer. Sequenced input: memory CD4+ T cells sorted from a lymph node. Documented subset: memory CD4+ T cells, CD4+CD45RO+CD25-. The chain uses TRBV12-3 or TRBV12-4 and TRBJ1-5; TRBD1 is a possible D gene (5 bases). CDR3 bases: TGTGCCAGCAGTAGCGACGGACACAATCAGCCCCAGCATTTT. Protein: CASSSDGHNQPQHF.